This T cell receptor beta chain was recovered during a study of CD8 T cells in Susac syndrome. RNA totalling about 0.5 to 1 ug underwent reverse transcription with random hexamers. Amplification of TCR beta CDR3 by immunoSEQ multiplex PCR spanned 54 Vbeta and 13 Jbeta. In TCRdb, the immunoSEQ multiplex PCR reads were re-called with MiXCR into one record per CDR3 protein. This sample carries about 200,000 distinct CDR3 sequences, about 91% of them seen once, and the ten largest clones take around 0.1%. This clonotype came up once. Antigen specificity is unknown. Trimming shortened V by 3 bases and J by 0 bases, and 12 bases separated the two germline ends. This CDR3 has 15 residues. Germline V gene sequence: CDR1 DFQATT, CDR2 SNEGSKA (reference sequence). The T cells that were sequenced for TCR beta were CD8+ and CD4+ cells from blood. Negative isolation yielded CD4+ and CD8+ T cells, and FACS enriched TEMRA cells.

The study's findings and limits: The study's TCR sequencing and HLA analysis covered a relatively small number of individuals, and the study acknowledged this.

The material sequenced was CD4+ T cells from PBMCs. The V call is TRBV20-1, the J call TRBJ1-3; tentatively, D is TRBD1 (6 bases). The TCR comes from a human donor with Susac syndrome. This chain's CDR3 is CSARETGFSGNTIYF. CDR3 in DNA: TGCAGTGCTAGGGAGACAGGTTTCTCTGGAAACACCATATATTTT.